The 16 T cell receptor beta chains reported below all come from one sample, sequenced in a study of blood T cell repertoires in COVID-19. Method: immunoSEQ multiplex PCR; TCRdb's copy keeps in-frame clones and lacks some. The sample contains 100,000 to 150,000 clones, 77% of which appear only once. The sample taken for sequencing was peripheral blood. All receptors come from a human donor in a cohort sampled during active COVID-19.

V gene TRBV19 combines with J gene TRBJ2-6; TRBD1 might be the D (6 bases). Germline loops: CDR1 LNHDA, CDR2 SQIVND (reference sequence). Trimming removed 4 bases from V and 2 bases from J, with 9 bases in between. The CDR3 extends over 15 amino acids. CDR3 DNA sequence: TGTGCCAGTAGTACCTCAGGGGCTGGGGCCAACGTCCTGACTTTC. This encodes CASSTSGAGANVLTF.

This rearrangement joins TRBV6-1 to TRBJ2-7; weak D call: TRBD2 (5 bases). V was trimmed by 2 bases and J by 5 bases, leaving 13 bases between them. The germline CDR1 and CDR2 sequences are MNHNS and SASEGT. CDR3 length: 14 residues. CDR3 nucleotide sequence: TGTGCCAGCAGTGAAAGCGGACCAGGCAACGAGCAGTACTTC. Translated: CASSESGPGNEQYF.

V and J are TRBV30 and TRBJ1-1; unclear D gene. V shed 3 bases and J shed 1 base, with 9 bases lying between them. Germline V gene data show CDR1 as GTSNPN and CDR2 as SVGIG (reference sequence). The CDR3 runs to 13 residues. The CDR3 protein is CAWSSTPNTEAFF. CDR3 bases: TGTGCCTGGAGCTCCACACCGAACACTGAAGCTTTCTTT.

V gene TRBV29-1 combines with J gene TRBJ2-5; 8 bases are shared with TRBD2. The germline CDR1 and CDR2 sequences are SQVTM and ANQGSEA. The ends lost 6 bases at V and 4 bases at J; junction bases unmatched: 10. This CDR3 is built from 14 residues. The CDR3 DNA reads TGCAGCGTCAACGGGGGGGCGGTAGGAGAGACCCAGTACTTC. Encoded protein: CSVNGGAVGETQYF.

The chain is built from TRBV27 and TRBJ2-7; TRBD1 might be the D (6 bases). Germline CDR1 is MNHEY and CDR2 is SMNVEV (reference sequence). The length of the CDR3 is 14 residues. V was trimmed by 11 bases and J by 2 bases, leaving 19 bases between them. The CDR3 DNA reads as TGTGCCTCCTGGGACACAGTCACTCCCTACGAGCAGTACTTC. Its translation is CASWDTVTPYEQYF.

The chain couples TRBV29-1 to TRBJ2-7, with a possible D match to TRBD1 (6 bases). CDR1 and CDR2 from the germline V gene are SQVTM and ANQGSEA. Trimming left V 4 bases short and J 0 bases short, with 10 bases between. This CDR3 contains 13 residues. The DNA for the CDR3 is TGCAGCGTTGGGACAGAGAGCTCCTACGAGCAGTACTTC. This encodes CSVGTESSYEQYF.

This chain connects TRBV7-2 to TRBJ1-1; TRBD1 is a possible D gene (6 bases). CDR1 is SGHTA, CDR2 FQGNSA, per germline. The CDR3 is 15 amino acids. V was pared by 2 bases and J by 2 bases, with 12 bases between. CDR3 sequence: CASSLLPGANTEAFF. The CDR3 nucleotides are TGTGCCAGCAGCTTACTCCCAGGGGCTAACACTGAAGCTTTCTTT.

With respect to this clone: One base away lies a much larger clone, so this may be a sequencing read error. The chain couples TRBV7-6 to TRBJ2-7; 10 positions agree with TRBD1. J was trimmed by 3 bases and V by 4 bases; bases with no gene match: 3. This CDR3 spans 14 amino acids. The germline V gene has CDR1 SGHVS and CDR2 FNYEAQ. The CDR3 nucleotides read TGTGCCAGCAGCTCCGGGACAGGGGACTACGAGCAGTACTTC. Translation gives CASSSGTGDYEQYF.

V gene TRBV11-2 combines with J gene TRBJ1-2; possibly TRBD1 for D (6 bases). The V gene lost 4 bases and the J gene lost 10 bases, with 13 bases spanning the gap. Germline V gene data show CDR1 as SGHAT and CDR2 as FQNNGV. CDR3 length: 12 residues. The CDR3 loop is CASSSGGAHYTF. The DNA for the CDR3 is TGTGCCAGCAGCTCGGGGGGGGCCCACTACACCTTC.

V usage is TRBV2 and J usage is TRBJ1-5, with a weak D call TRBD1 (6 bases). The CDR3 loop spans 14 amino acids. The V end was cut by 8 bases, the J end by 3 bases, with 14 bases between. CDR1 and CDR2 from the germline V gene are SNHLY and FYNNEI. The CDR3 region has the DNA TGTGCCAGCTCAGGGAACAGGGCCAATCAGCCCCAGCATTTT. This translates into CASSGNRANQPQHF.

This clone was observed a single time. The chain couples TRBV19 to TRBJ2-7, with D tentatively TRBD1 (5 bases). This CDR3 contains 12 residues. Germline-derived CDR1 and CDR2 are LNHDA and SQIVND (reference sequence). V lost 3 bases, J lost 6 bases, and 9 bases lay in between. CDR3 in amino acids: CASSMGLAEQYF. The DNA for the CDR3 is TGTGCCAGTAGTATGGGGCTGGCCGAGCAGTACTTC.

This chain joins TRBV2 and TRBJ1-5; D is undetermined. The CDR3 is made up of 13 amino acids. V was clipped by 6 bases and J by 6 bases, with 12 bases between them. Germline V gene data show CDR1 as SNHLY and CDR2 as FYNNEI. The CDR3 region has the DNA TGTGCCAGCAGGGTGTCCGCGAGTCAGCCCCAGCATTTT. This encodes CASRVSASQPQHF.

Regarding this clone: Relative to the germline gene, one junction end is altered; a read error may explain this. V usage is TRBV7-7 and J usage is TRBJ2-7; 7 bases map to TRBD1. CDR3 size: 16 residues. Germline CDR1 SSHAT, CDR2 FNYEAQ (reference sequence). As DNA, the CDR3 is TGTGCTAGCAGCTTCTACAGGGGAGAGGAGCCCTACGAGCAGTACTTC. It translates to CASSFYRGEEPYEQYF.

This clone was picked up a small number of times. The CDR3 is CASSEGASYGYTF. Written as DNA, the CDR3 is TGCGCCAGCAGTGAAGGGGCATCCTATGGCTACACCTTC. The chain is built from TRBV10-1 and TRBJ1-2; perhaps TRBD1 as D (5 bases). Trimming pared 3 bases from V and 4 bases from J, leaving 9 bases between. Germline V gene data show CDR1 as WNHNN and CDR2 as SYGVQD (reference sequence). This CDR3 has 13 residues.

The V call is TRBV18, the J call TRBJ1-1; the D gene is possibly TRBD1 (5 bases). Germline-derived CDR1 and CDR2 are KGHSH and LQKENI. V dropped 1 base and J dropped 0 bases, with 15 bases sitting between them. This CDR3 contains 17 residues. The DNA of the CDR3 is TGTGCCAGCTCACCACTCCGGGGGGGTCAGGTGAACACTGAAGCTTTCTTT. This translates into CASSPLRGGQVNTEAFF.

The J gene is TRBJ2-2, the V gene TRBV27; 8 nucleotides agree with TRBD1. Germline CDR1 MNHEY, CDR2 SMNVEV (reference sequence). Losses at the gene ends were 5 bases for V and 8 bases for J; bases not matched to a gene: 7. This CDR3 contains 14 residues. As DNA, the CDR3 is TGTGCCAGCAGTCGGACAGGGCTTGGTGGGGAGCTGTTTTTT. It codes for CASSRTGLGGELFF.